This TCR beta chain was retrieved from a study of blood T cell repertoires in COVID-19. Study in general: Samples taken during acute and convalescent COVID-19 were collected in the United States, Italy and Spain. T cells, B-cell-depleted T cells, or PBMCs provided the cDNA or gDNA that served as material.

Looked up from germline, CDR1 is MNHEY and CDR2 is SMNVEV (reference sequence). The CDR3 has 17 residues. J lost 7 bases, V lost 2 bases, and 11 bases had no gene match. Assay: immunoSEQ multiplex PCR; the TCRdb copy retains only in-frame clones and omits some. The sample includes 300,000 to 400,000 clones, 80% to 90% of them seen just once. Those enrolled in Seattle joined during active infection and were followed longitudinally afterward. Sequencing was carried out using peripheral blood. This TCR came from a woman aged 50 to 60 with COVID-19, enrolled during active disease. The chain combines TRBV27 with TRBJ2-2; 9 nucleotides agree with TRBD2. CDR3 coding DNA: TGTGCCAGCAGTTTAACATTACAGCGGGAGGTCGACGGGGAGCTGTTTTTT. It specifies CASSLTLQREVDGELFF.